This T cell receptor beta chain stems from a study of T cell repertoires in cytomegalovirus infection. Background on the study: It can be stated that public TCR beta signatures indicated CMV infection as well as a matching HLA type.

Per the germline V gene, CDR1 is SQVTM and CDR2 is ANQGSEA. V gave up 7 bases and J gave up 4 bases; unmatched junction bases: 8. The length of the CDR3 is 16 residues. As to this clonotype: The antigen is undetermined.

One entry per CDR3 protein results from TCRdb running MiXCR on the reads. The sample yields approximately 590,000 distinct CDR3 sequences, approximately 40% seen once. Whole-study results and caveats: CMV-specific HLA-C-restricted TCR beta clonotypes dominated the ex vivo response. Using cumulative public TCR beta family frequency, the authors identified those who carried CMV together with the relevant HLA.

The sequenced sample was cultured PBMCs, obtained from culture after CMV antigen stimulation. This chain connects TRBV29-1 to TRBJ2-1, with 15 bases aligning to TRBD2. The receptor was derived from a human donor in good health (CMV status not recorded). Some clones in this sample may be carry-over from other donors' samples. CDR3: CSGGLAGGGTYNEQFF. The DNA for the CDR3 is TGCAGCGGGGGACTAGCGGGGGGCGGAACTTACAATGAGCAGTTCTTC.